Below, one TCR beta chain is given with its context. The antigen remains undetermined. The sample is drawn from a study of shared clonotypes between healthy human individuals. Germline V lookup: CDR1 SGHRS, CDR2 YFSETQ. The CDR3 spans 16 residues. Between the trimmed V and J ends, which lost 1 base and 3 bases, there was a span of 13 bases. DNA at about 210 ng, roughly 30,000 T cell genomes, went into sorted-subset replicate PCRs. Sequencing used immunoSEQ multiplex PCR; TCRdb keeps in-frame clones, though not all of them. Here the sample spans 2,100,000 or so clones, under 97% being singletons. Overall study results and limits: Exclusively blood specimens were collected; tissue repertoires likely differ. Rarefaction demonstrated incomplete sorted-subset sequencing despite large depth.

Sequences were obtained from naive CD4+ T cells sorted from blood. The subset is: CD45RA+ positively selected. The chain carries TRBV5-1 and TRBJ2-2, with D possibly called TRBD1 or TRBD2 (6 bases each). This clonotype originated in a man younger than 30 in good health. The CDR3 sequence: CASSLNTGADTGELFF. CDR3 DNA: TGCGCCAGCAGCTTGAATACGGGGGCCGACACCGGGGAGCTGTTTTTT.